This T cell receptor (beta chain) was captured in a study of blood T cell repertoires in COVID-19. Assay: immunoSEQ multiplex PCR; the TCRdb copy retains only in-frame clones and omits some. The sample yields over 200,000 clones, 65% to 90% seen once. Germline-derived CDR1 and CDR2 are PRHDT and FYEKMQ (reference sequence). V lost 1 base, J lost 4 bases, and 14 bases lay in between. The CDR3 runs 15 residues. Assignments of participants to cohorts depended upon their own reported clinical history. Sequenced material: PBMCs or T cells enriched from blood (not recorded which). The TCR comes from a man aged 18 to 29 who had recovered from COVID-19. This sequence joins TRBV13 and TRBJ2-7, with D possibly matching TRBD1 (6 bases). This chain's CDR3 is CASSLALKGGYEQYF. CDR3 DNA: TGTGCCAGCAGCTTAGCATTAAAAGGGGGTTACGAGCAGTACTTC.